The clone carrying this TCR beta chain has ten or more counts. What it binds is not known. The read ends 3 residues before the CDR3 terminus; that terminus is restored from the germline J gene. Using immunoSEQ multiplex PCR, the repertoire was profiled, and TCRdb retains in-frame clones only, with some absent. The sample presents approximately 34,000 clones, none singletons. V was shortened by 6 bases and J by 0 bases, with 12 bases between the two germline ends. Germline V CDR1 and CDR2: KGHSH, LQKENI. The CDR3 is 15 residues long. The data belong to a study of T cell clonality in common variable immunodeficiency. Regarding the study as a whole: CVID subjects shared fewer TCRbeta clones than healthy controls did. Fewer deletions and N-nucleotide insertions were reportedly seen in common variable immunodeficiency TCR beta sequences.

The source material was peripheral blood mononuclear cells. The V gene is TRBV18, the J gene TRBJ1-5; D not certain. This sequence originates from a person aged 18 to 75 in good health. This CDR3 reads CASSTGRPSNQPQHF. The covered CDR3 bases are TGTGCCAGCTCCACGGGGAGGCCTAGCAATCAGCCC.